A single sample gave rise to the 31 T cell receptor beta chains below, sequenced in a study of tumor and adjacent non-tumor tissue in lung cancer. A modified ARM-PCR protocol with three rounds of nested PCR amplified TCRbeta. TCRdb reprocessed the multiplex PCR reads with MiXCR, giving one entry per CDR3 protein. The repertoire includes some 99,000 distinct CDR3 sequences, roughly 77% of them detected once, and 37% sits in the top ten. This sample's RNA came from whole unsorted tissue. Sequencing was performed on lung tumor tissue. Every receptor here comes from a woman in her fifties or sixties with non-small cell lung cancer.

On this clonotype: Relative to the germline gene, one junction end is altered; a read error may explain this. This rearrangement joins TRBV6-2 or TRBV6-3 to TRBJ2-2, with 8 bases identical to TRBD1. From germline, CDR1 is MNHEY and CDR2 SVGEGT. The CDR3 covers 15 residues. The CDR3 DNA sequence: TGTGCCAGCAGTTACCAGGGGGCTAACACCGGGGAGCTGTTTTTC. It encodes CASSYQGANTGELFF.

To note about this clonotype: A much larger clone lies a single base off, so this may be a read error. The CDR3 carries no conserved terminal phenylalanine or tryptophan, so it likely arises from a read error. The rearrangement links TRBV7-9 to TRBJ2-3; 10 bases line up with TRBD2. There are 17 residues in the CDR3. With V trimmed by 3 bases and J by 2 bases, 8 bases remained unmatched. Germline V gene data show CDR1 as SEHNR and CDR2 as FQNEAQ (reference sequence). DNA of the CDR3: TGTGCCAGCAGCTTGTCGAGGACTAGCGGACACACAGATACGCAGTATTAT. This sequence encodes CASSLSRTSGHTDTQYY.

This clonotype occurred a few times. A much larger clone lies a single base off, so this may be a read error. This chain uses TRBV20-1 with TRBJ2-2; no clear D gene. Germline V gene lookup returns CDR1 DFQATT and CDR2 SNEGSKA (reference sequence). V dropped 3 bases and J dropped 5 bases, with 10 bases sitting between them. The CDR3 contains 13 residues. CDR3 in amino acids: CSARAETTGELFF. In nucleotides, the CDR3 is TGCAGTGCTAGGGCAGAAACTACCGGGGAGCTGTTTTTT.

This chain connects TRBV11-2 to TRBJ1-4; a possible D gene is TRBD1 (5 bases). Trimming removed 7 bases at V and 8 bases at J, with 20 bases between. The CDR3 has 15 amino acids. Germline assignment: CDR1 SGHAT and CDR2 FQNNGV. The DNA for the CDR3 is TGTGCCAGCACCCAACGTACAGGCCCATACGAAAAACTGTTTTTT. It yields the protein CASTQRTGPYEKLFF.

With respect to this clonotype: The CDR3 ends on some other residue instead of the conserved phenylalanine or tryptophan, so this is likely a read error. The V gene is TRBV28, the J gene TRBJ2-3, with no clear D. Trimming pared 9 bases from V and 1 base from J, leaving 5 bases between. Germline loops: CDR1 MDHEN, CDR2 SYDVKM. CDR3 length: 11 amino acids. Written as DNA, the CDR3 is TGTGCCAGTAGTCGCACAGATACGCAGTATTAT. Translated, it gives CASSRTDTQYY.

Turning to this clonotype: Given a much more abundant clone one base away, this may be a read error. V is TRBV29-1 and J is TRBJ2-3, with unresolved D. The V and J ends lost 7 bases and 4 bases respectively, with 9 bases between them. The CDR3 extends over 11 amino acids. Germline values: CDR1 SQVTM, CDR2 ANQGSEA. In nucleotides, the CDR3 is TGCAGCGCGTGGTCTCCAGATACGCAGTATTTT. Translation: CSAWSPDTQYF.

As regards this clonotype: A junction end diverges from the germline sequence, so it may reflect a read error. The chain uses TRBV11-2 and TRBJ2-3, with 9 nucleotides matching TRBD2. Germline V CDR1 and CDR2: SGHAT, FQNNGV. The CDR3 sequence is 15 residues long. Here the CDR3 DNA reads TGTGCCAGCAGCGCTAGCGGGACGGCCACATATACGCAGTATTTT. Translating gives CASSASGTATYTQYF.

This clonotype was picked up one time. The chain employs TRBV6-2 or TRBV6-3 and TRBJ2-2; TRBD2 is a possible D gene (5 bases). Trimming removed 4 bases from V and 7 bases from J, with 19 bases in between. The CDR3 is 16 amino acids. Germline values: CDR1 MNHEY, CDR2 SVGEGT. In DNA form, the CDR3 reads TGTGCCAGCAGTTGGCCGGTCGGGGTAAGCGTCGGGGAGCTGTTTTTT. Its protein product is CASSWPVGVSVGELFF.

On this clonotype: A much larger clone differs by one base, so this may be a read error. The chain has TRBV6-6 and TRBJ2-7, with D possibly being TRBD2 (5 bases). Deletions cut 0 bases from V and 6 bases from J, with 12 bases between. The length of the CDR3 is 14 residues. The germline V gene encodes CDR1 MNHNY and CDR2 SVGAGI (reference sequence). The CDR3: CASSYSNRGFEQYF. The CDR3 nucleotides read TGTGCCAGCAGTTACTCGAATCGAGGGTTCGAGCAGTACTTC.

Remarks on this clonotype: A read error may account for a junction end that differs from germline. V gene TRBV7-8 combines with J gene TRBJ2-3, with D tentatively TRBD1 or TRBD2 (5 bases each). Looked up from germline, CDR1 is SGHVS and CDR2 is FQNEAQ. The CDR3 is 16 amino acids. CDR3 nucleotides: TGTGCCAGCAGACATACCGGGACCTCGATACGAGATGCGCAGTATTTT. This sequence encodes CASRHTGTSIRDAQYF.

This clonotype showed up many times. V gene TRBV6-6 combines with J gene TRBJ2-1; 9 bases match TRBD2. The V gene end was trimmed by 6 bases and the J gene end by 7 bases; junction bases not matched to a gene: 10. The CDR3 is made up of 15 amino acids. Germline V CDR1 and CDR2: MNHNY, SVGAGI (reference sequence). CDR3 region: CASRKGLAGRNEQFF. CDR3 DNA: TGTGCCAGCAGAAAAGGGCTAGCGGGACGGAATGAGCAGTTCTTC.

The chain uses TRBV5-1 and TRBJ1-5, with D hard to call. Trimming shortened V by 4 bases and J by 6 bases, and 14 bases separated the two germline ends. Germline values: CDR1 SGHRS, CDR2 YFSETQ. The CDR3 has 14 residues. The CDR3 nucleotides are TGCGCCAGCAGCCTGGACGGAGAAGTTCAGCCCCAGCATTTT. It yields the protein CASSLDGEVQPQHF.

Comment on this clonotype: Relative to the germline gene, one junction end is altered; a read error may explain this. In DNA, the CDR3 is TGTACCAACAGTCGCCAGACAGGGGGGGACTACGAGCAATACTTC. It codes for CTNSRQTGGDYEQYF. This chain links TRBV6-6 with TRBJ2-7, with 9 bases fitting TRBD1. The CDR3 has 15 amino acids. The germline V gene encodes CDR1 MNHNY and CDR2 SVGAGI (reference sequence).

Concerning this clonotype itself: At one end the junction does not follow the germline gene, possibly because of a read error. The chain links TRBV24-1 to TRBJ1-5; a possible D gene is TRBD1 (5 bases). The CDR3 is 16 residues long. Germline loops: CDR1 KGHDR, CDR2 SFDVKD. The CDR3 DNA follows: TGTGCCAGCAGTGACCATCGGGGCCCACCCAATCAGCCCCAGCATTTT. It codes for CASSDHRGPPNQPQHF.

The table lists this clonotype with a count of one. A junction end diverges from the germline sequence, so it may reflect a read error. The genes are TRBV11-2 and TRBJ2-3; D is ambiguous. The CDR3 has 11 residues. CDR1 SGHAT and CDR2 FQNNGV come from the germline V gene. The CDR3 protein is CAISLSDTQYF. The DNA of the CDR3 is TGTGCCATCAGCTTATCTGATACGCAATATTTT.

V and J are TRBV6-5 and TRBJ2-3; 8 bases are shared with TRBD2. Germline CDR1 MNHEY, CDR2 SVGAGI. Trimming at V came to 7 bases and at J to 3 bases, leaving 9 bases not matched to a gene. The CDR3 loop spans 15 amino acids. The CDR3 protein is CASNIAGSSTDTQYF. The CDR3 DNA sequence: TGTGCCAGCAATATAGCGGGATCTAGTACAGATACGCAGTATTTT.

This sequence joins TRBV29-1 and TRBJ1-1; possibly TRBD1 for D (5 bases). The V end lost 0 bases, the J end lost 11 bases, and 16 bases lay between the germline ends. The CDR3 has 13 amino acids. Germline CDR1 and CDR2: SQVTM and ANQGSEA. CDR3 bases: TGCAGCGTTGAAGATCAGGGCAGGGTGAAGGCTTTCTTT. Translated, it gives CSVEDQGRVKAFF. Full variable domain (missing parts from reference TRBV29-1 and TRBJ1-1): SAVISQKPSRDICQRGTSLTIQCQVDSQVTMMFWYRQQPGQSLTLIATANQGSEATYESGFVIDKFPISRPNLTFSTLTVSNMSPEDSSIYLCSVEDQGRVKAFFGQGTRLTVV.

The sample holds a few counts of this clonotype. This chain links TRBV6-5 with TRBJ1-5, with TRBD1 matching over 10 bases. V lost 6 bases and J lost 15; bases outside the gene matches: 14. The length of the CDR3 is 14 residues. Germline CDR1 MNHEY, CDR2 SVGAGI. The CDR3 loop is CASRETLDRGVTHF. In DNA form, the CDR3 reads TGTGCCAGCAGAGAGACTCTGGACAGGGGGGTAACGCATTTT.

This clonotype was observed at least ten times. V gene TRBV12-3 or TRBV12-4 combines with J gene TRBJ2-5, with a possible D match to TRBD1 (6 bases). V was clipped by 5 bases and J by 0 bases, with 10 bases between them. The CDR3 consists of 14 residues. The CDR3 here is CASSPRGNQETQYF. As DNA, the CDR3 is TGTGCCAGCAGTCCCAGGGGAAACCAAGAGACCCAGTACTTC.

On this clonotype: A read error is likely, as this CDR3 ends without the conserved phenylalanine or tryptophan. The V gene is TRBV6-2 or TRBV6-3, the J gene TRBJ2-7; no firm D call. CDR3 length: 12 amino acids. Germline V lookup: CDR1 MNHEY, CDR2 SVGEGT. CDR3 residues: CPSSAVLYEQYI. The CDR3 DNA sequence: TGTCCCAGCAGTGCCGTTCTCTATGAGCAGTACATC.

The gene calls are TRBV28 and TRBJ1-1; D is undetermined. The germline CDR1 and CDR2 sequences are MDHEN and SYDVKM. V was cut by 5 bases and J by 4 bases, with 11 bases left in between. This CDR3 is built from 13 residues. The DNA for the CDR3 is TGTGCCAGCAGTCTCGCCCTTAGCACTGAAGCTTTCTTT. It yields the protein CASSLALSTEAFF.

This clonotype occurred a few times. V usage is TRBV24-1 and J usage is TRBJ2-3; 11 nucleotides align to TRBD2. Germline CDR1 reads KGHDR; CDR2 reads SFDVKD. CDR3 length: 16 amino acids. V trimming: 4 bases; J trimming: 4 bases; junction bases outside the gene matches: 6. CDR3 loop: CATSDTSGRSSDTQYF. In DNA form, the CDR3 reads TGTGCCACCAGTGACACTAGCGGGAGATCCTCAGATACGCAGTATTTT.

This clonotype was detected once. The chain employs TRBV11-1 and TRBJ2-1, with a tentative D call TRBD2 (6 bases). V was trimmed by 1 base and J by 8 bases, leaving 12 bases between them. The CDR3 has 14 residues. The germline gives CDR1 SGHAT, CDR2 FQDESV (reference sequence). CDR3 sequence (DNA): TGTGCCAGCAGCTTAGACGGGCGGAGGGATGAGCAGTTCTTC. The encoded protein is CASSLDGRRDEQFF. Based on the CDR3 plus reference TRBV11-1 and TRBJ2-1, the full variable domain is EAEVAQSPRYKITEKSQAVAFWCDPISGHATLYWYRQILGQGPELLVQFQDESVVDDSQLPKDRFSAERLKGVDSTLKIQPAELGDSAMYLCASSLDGRRDEQFFGPGTRLTVL.

The V and J genes are TRBV6-5 and TRBJ2-7, with D hard to call. Germline CDR1 and CDR2: MNHEY and SVGAGI. Trimming cost V 7 bases and J 7 bases, with 26 bases left between them. The CDR3 is made up of 16 amino acids. Here the CDR3 DNA reads TGTGCCAGCACTCAGTTGGGATATCCCGCAGGCCATGAGCAGTACTTC. It encodes CASTQLGYPAGHEQYF.

The V gene is TRBV6-1, the J gene TRBJ2-2; D unresolved. The CDR3 has 14 amino acids. Germline CDR1 and CDR2: MNHNS and SASEGT. Trimming cost V 6 bases and J 4 bases, with 12 bases left between them. Here the CDR3 reads CASRYYMSTGELFF. DNA of the CDR3: TGTGCCAGCAGATATTACATGAGCACCGGGGAGCTGTTTTTT.

Only one count was recorded for this clonotype. Since a much larger clone is just one base distant, this may be a read error. This rearrangement joins TRBV4-2 to TRBJ2-2; tentatively, D is TRBD2 (6 bases). Per the germline V gene, CDR1 is LGHNA and CDR2 is YNFKEQ. CDR3 length: 14 residues. The DNA of the CDR3 is TGTGCCAGCAGCCAGACCGGGTCCGACGGGGAGGTGTTTTTT. This gives the protein CASSQTGSDGEVFF.

A note on this clonotype: The junction departs from the called germline gene at one end, perhaps through a read error. The chain combines TRBV4-3 with TRBJ2-5; 10 nucleotides match TRBD2. CDR3 length: 19 amino acids. The germline V gene has CDR1 LGHNA and CDR2 YSLEER. The CDR3 bases are TGCGCCAGCGGCCAAGTTCTCCCGGCTAGCGGGAGTTTCGGCGGAGATCAGTACTTC. Translation gives CASGQVLPASGSFGGDQYF.

With respect to this clonotype: A read error is possible here, since a much larger clone lies one base away. This chain uses TRBV5-4 with TRBJ2-7, with D perhaps TRBD1 (6 bases). The CDR3 contains 14 residues. Germline CDR1 is SGHNT and CDR2 is YYREEE (reference sequence). Trimming left V 3 bases short and J 0 bases short, with 10 bases between. The DNA for the CDR3 is TGTGCCAGCAGCTCACTAGGGGGCTCCTACGAGCAGTACTTC. Translation gives CASSSLGGSYEQYF.

This clonotype was counted at least ten times. The chain couples TRBV4-3 to TRBJ2-7, with a possible D match to TRBD2 (6 bases). V gave up 1 base and J gave up 3 bases, with 10 bases separating them. Germline V gene sequence: CDR1 LGHNA, CDR2 YSLEER. The CDR3 contains 14 residues. The CDR3 spells CASSQVTGGYEQYF. CDR3 coding DNA: TGCGCCAGCAGCCAAGTCACCGGGGGCTACGAGCAGTACTTC.

A word on this clonotype: The junction departs from germline at one end; a sequencing error may be responsible. V usage is TRBV29-1 and J usage is TRBJ1-2, with 7 bases lining up with TRBD1. Per germline, CDR1 SQVTM and CDR2 ANQGSEA. This CDR3 region has 14 residues. CDR3 region: CSVAQGLRNYGYTF. The CDR3 coding sequence is TGCAGTGTTGCACAGGGGCTGAGGAACTATGGCTACACCTTC.

About this clonotype: A much larger clone differs by one base, so this may be a read error. The chain couples TRBV12-3 or TRBV12-4 to TRBJ1-2; D might be TRBD1 (5 bases). CDR3 length: 14 residues. The ends were cut back, 6 bases at V and 5 bases at J, with 16 bases in the middle. This chain's CDR3 is CASSYGRDWYGYTF. For the CDR3, the DNA is TGTGCCAGCAGCTATGGTAGGGACTGGTATGGCTACACCTTC.